These 24 T cell receptor beta chains share one sample of origin, sequenced in a study of T cell responses to AZD1222 COVID-19 vaccine. The assay was immunoSEQ multiplex PCR, and TCRdb's table has in-frame clones only and misses some. Of roughly 120,000 clones detected, around 90% appear once; the ten largest clones hold 4.4%. The sample in question was peripheral blood, obtained on day 0 of AZD1222 vaccination. These TCRs come from an adult in good health.

The chain couples TRBV6-5 to TRBJ1-1; D may be TRBD1 (5 bases). The CDR3 length is 13 residues. V gave up 7 bases and J gave up 1 base, with 10 bases separating them. The germline V gene encodes CDR1 MNHEY and CDR2 SVGAGI. The CDR3 bases are TGTGCCAGCACGGGGCAGCAGAACACTGAAGCTTTCTTT. Its protein is CASTGQQNTEAFF.

The sample holds a few counts of this clone. This chain joins TRBV29-1 and TRBJ1-3; D gene ambiguous. Germline assignment: CDR1 SQVTM and CDR2 ANQGSEA. V lost 0 bases and J 5 bases, leaving 11 bases between the germline ends. The CDR3 has 14 residues. The CDR3 coding sequence is TGCAGCGTTGAAGACCCGGGCCGTCGAAACACCATATATTTT. Translated: CSVEDPGRRNTIYF. Drawing the rest from reference TRBV29-1 and TRBJ1-3, the complete variable domain is SAVISQKPSRDICQRGTSLTIQCQVDSQVTMMFWYRQQPGQSLTLIATANQGSEATYESGFVIDKFPISRPNLTFSTLTVSNMSPEDSSIYLCSVEDPGRRNTIYFGEGSWLTVV.

This clone was counted a few times. The chain combines TRBV15 with TRBJ2-6; unclear D gene. From germline, CDR1 is LNHNV and CDR2 YYDKDF (reference sequence). Trimming took off 3 bases at V and 1 base at J, with 10 bases between the two ends. The CDR3 is 16 amino acids. CDR3 in DNA: TGTGCCACCAGCAGGGATACGGGTTCTGGGGCCAACGTCCTGACTTTC. Protein: CATSRDTGSGANVLTF.

This chain uses TRBV18 with TRBJ1-1; D remains ambiguous. V was trimmed by 2 bases and J by 0 bases, leaving 4 bases between them. Germline V gives CDR1 KGHSH, CDR2 LQKENI. The CDR3 runs to 13 residues. This CDR3 is CASSPMVNTEAFF. The CDR3 nucleotides are TGTGCCAGCTCACCAATGGTGAACACTGAAGCTTTCTTT.

The J gene is TRBJ1-1, the V gene TRBV3-1 (or the pseudogene TRBV3-2), with D perhaps matching TRBD1 (5 bases). V lost 6 bases to trimming and J lost 1 base, with 12 bases between them. Per germline, CDR1 LGHDT and CDR2 YNNKEL (reference sequence). This CDR3 has 14 amino acids. Here the CDR3 DNA reads TGTGCCAGCAGGCTGGACATCGCGAACACTGAAGCTTTCTTT. Translating gives CASRLDIANTEAFF.

This clone was detected only a few times. This chain joins TRBV15 and TRBJ2-1; D remains unclear. Trimming stripped 0 bases from V and 7 bases from J, with 7 bases between. Germline lookup yields CDR1 LNHNV and CDR2 YYDKDF (reference sequence). The CDR3 covers 13 residues. In nucleotides, the CDR3 is TGTGCCACCAGCAGAGATATGGGGAATGAGCAGTTCTTC. Translated, it gives CATSRDMGNEQFF.

The chain uses TRBV5-1 and TRBJ2-2, with TRBD1 identical over 7 bases. Germline V gives CDR1 SGHRS, CDR2 YFSETQ. Germline trimming cut 0 bases from V and 6 bases from J; bases unmatched to any gene: 5. There are 15 residues in the CDR3. In DNA, the CDR3 is TGCGCCAGCAGCTTGGGACAGGGACCGGCCGGGGAGCTGTTTTTT. Residues: CASSLGQGPAGELFF.

The chain employs TRBV19 and TRBJ1-1; the D gene is possibly TRBD1 (6 bases). This CDR3 is 15 amino acids long. Per the germline V gene, CDR1 is LNHDA and CDR2 is SQIVND (reference sequence). Trimming removed 4 bases at V and 4 bases at J, with 16 bases between. As DNA, the CDR3 is TGTGCCAGTAGTACCCTGCCCGGGGGCTTCACTGAAGCTTTCTTT. It encodes CASSTLPGGFTEAFF.

J is TRBJ2-3 and V is TRBV7-3; 12 bases are shared with TRBD2. CDR1 is SGHTA and CDR2 is FQGTGA in the germline V gene. The CDR3 is made up of 17 amino acids. The J segment lost 3 bases and the V segment lost 2 bases, leaving 6 bases of the junction unmatched. CDR3 sequence (DNA): TGTGCCAGCAGCTTAGCTAGCGGGGGGGCCGCTACAGATACGCAGTATTTT. Protein: CASSLASGGAATDTQYF.

This chain joins TRBV30 and TRBJ1-3, with D tentatively TRBD1 (6 bases). The CDR3 has 15 residues. V lost 3 bases and J lost 7, with 19 bases in between. Germline loops: CDR1 GTSNPN, CDR2 SVGIG (reference sequence). The CDR3, as DNA: TGTGCCTGGAGAGACACTGGACAGACCCACAACACCATATATTTT. It encodes CAWRDTGQTHNTIYF.

CDR3 DNA sequence: TGCGCCAGCAGCGAAAGAAGCGGAAACTCCTACAATGAGCAGTTCTTC. It codes for CASSERSGNSYNEQFF. The genes are TRBV5-1 and TRBJ2-1; a weak D match, TRBD2 (5 bases). The CDR3 is 16 amino acids. V was clipped by 4 bases and J by 0 bases, with 14 bases between them. From germline, CDR1 is SGHRS and CDR2 YFSETQ.

This clone was found once. The chain couples TRBV25-1 to TRBJ2-3; TRBD1 is a possible D gene (7 bases). The germline CDR1 and CDR2 sequences are MGHDK and SYGVNS. V lost 7 bases and J 3 bases, leaving 14 bases between the germline ends. The CDR3 contains 14 residues. The DNA for the CDR3 is TGTGCCAGCAACTGGGGGGACAGTACAGATACGCAGTATTTT. Residues: CASNWGDSTDTQYF.

The chain is built from TRBV6-5 and TRBJ1-1, with D unresolved. V was clipped by 7 bases and J by 3 bases, with 15 bases between them. The CDR3 is 14 residues long. Germline loops: CDR1 MNHEY, CDR2 SVGAGI. CDR3: CASTNWPQDTEAFF. The CDR3, as DNA: TGTGCCAGCACAAACTGGCCACAAGACACTGAAGCTTTCTTT.

This chain connects TRBV7-2 to TRBJ2-1; 7 nucleotides agree with TRBD2. Germline assignment: CDR1 SGHTA and CDR2 FQGNSA. Trimming at V came to 1 base and at J to 9 bases, leaving 3 bases not matched to a gene. The CDR3 extends over 13 amino acids. The CDR3 DNA reads TGTGCCAGCAGCTTAGAGTGGGGGGGTGAGCAGTTCTTC. It translates to CASSLEWGGEQFF.

The V gene is TRBV12-3 or TRBV12-4, the J gene TRBJ1-2; D gene unclear. The V end was cut by 6 bases, the J end by 4 bases, with 6 bases between. The CDR3 loop spans 11 amino acids. Here the CDR3 reads CASSAGYGYTF. The CDR3 DNA is TGTGCCAGCAGCGCAGGCTATGGCTACACCTTC.

The chain combines TRBV4-1 with TRBJ2-3, with TRBD2 matching over 10 bases. The length of the CDR3 is 18 residues. The V gene end was trimmed by 1 base and the J gene end by 2 bases; junction bases not matched to a gene: 9. CDR1 is MGHRA and CDR2 is YSYEKL in the germline V gene. CDR3 region: CASSQGWGAGGFTDTQYF. The CDR3 region has the DNA TGCGCCAGCAGCCAAGGTTGGGGAGCGGGGGGGTTCACAGATACGCAGTATTTT.

This chain connects TRBV19 to TRBJ2-3; 7 bases are a match to TRBD2. Germline lookup yields CDR1 LNHDA and CDR2 SQIVND (reference sequence). This CDR3 contains 15 residues. The V gene end was trimmed by 1 base and the J gene end by 1 base; junction bases not matched to a gene: 2. The CDR3 loop is CASSIGLAGTDTQYF. DNA of the CDR3: TGTGCCAGTAGTATAGGCCTAGCGGGCACAGATACGCAGTATTTT. Full variable domain (missing parts from reference TRBV19 and TRBJ2-3): DGGITQSPKYLFRKEGQNVTLSCEQNLNHDAMYWYRQDPGQGLRLIYYSQIVNDFQKGDIAEGYSVSREKKESFPLTVTSAQKNPTAFYLCASSIGLAGTDTQYFGPGTRLTVL.

The rearrangement links TRBV7-2 to TRBJ2-5, with D perhaps given as TRBD1 or TRBD2 (5 bases each). The CDR3 is 14 residues long. Germline V gene lookup returns CDR1 SGHTA and CDR2 FQGNSA. Trimming removed 8 bases from V and 1 base from J, with 14 bases in between. CDR3 protein: CASLSPGRQETQYF. The CDR3 DNA is TGTGCCAGCCTATCCCCGGGGCGCCAAGAGACCCAGTACTTC. Filled out from reference TRBV7-2 and TRBJ2-5, the complete variable domain reads GAGVSQSPSNKVTEKGKDVELRCDPISGHTALYWYRQSLGQGLEFLIYFQGNSAPDKSGLPSDRFSAERTGGSVSTLTIQRTQQEDSAVYLCASLSPGRQETQYFGPGTRLLVL.

The chain combines TRBV5-5 with TRBJ1-2, with D perhaps matching TRBD1 (6 bases). Trimming stripped 6 bases from V and 8 bases from J, with 17 bases between. Germline CDR1 and CDR2: SGHKS and YYEKEE (reference sequence). This CDR3 region has 13 residues. The CDR3 reads CASTITGPGGYTF. In DNA, the CDR3 is TGTGCCAGCACCATTACAGGGCCAGGGGGCTACACCTTC.

V usage is TRBV6-5 and J usage is TRBJ1-2; D may be TRBD1 (5 bases). Germline V gene sequence: CDR1 MNHEY, CDR2 SVGAGI. This CDR3 is built from 14 residues. V was cut by 0 bases and J by 4 bases, with 9 bases left in between. The CDR3 bases are TGTGCCAGCAGTTACTCCAGGGCTGGCTATGGCTACACCTTC. This codes for CASSYSRAGYGYTF.

This clone was seen once. The chain joins TRBV6-5 to TRBJ1-2; TRBD1 matches 8 bases. With 6 bases clipped from V and 7 bases from J, the junction kept 7 bases outside the gene matches. CDR3 length: 13 amino acids. The germline gives CDR1 MNHEY, CDR2 SVGAGI. The CDR3 here is CASRGGTGGGYTF. Written as DNA, the CDR3 is TGTGCCAGCAGGGGCGGGACAGGAGGTGGCTACACCTTC.

The V and J genes are TRBV5-4 and TRBJ1-5, with D unclear. The CDR3 has 12 amino acids. V gave up 0 bases and J gave up 6 bases, with 4 bases separating them. In germline, CDR1 is SGHNT, CDR2 YYREEE (reference sequence). The chain's CDR3 is CASSLDTQPQHF. In DNA, the CDR3 is TGTGCCAGCAGCTTGGATACTCAGCCCCAGCATTTT.

This CDR3 is CASSAGLGPGELFF. In nucleotides, the CDR3 is TGCGCCAGCAGCGCAGGCCTAGGGCCCGGGGAGCTGTTTTTT. The gene calls are TRBV4-3 and TRBJ2-2; D is unresolved. The CDR3 totals 14 residues. The V gene lost 5 bases and the J gene lost 6 bases, with 13 bases spanning the gap. Germline loops: CDR1 LGHNA, CDR2 YSLEER.

The chain couples TRBV5-6 to TRBJ1-1; D is unclear. The CDR3 covers 12 residues. The germline V gene encodes CDR1 SGHDT and CDR2 YYEEEE. The V and J ends lost 4 bases and 8 bases respectively, with 12 bases between them. CDR3 DNA sequence: TGTGCCAGCAGCCCCTGGGAAGGGGAAGCTTTCTTT. It specifies CASSPWEGEAFF.